This is a list of T cell receptor beta chains from one sample in a study of regulatory T cells in long-lasting Graves disease. TCRdb fed the multiplex PCR reads into MiXCR, producing one record per CDR3 protein. This sample has roughly 500,000 distinct CDR3 sequences, with roughly 13% found just once. These records were also assigned to another study, of T cells in Graves' hyperthyroidism and ophthalmopathy.

The sequences come from peripheral blood mononuclear cells (PBMCs), collected at new diagnosis, from a patient treated with antithyroid drugs. These receptors were obtained from a man younger than 40 with Graves disease. Both conserved end residues are part of each CDR3.

V,J,CDR3
TRBV29-1,TRBJ2-2,CSATQPRDTGELFF
TRBV7-2,TRBJ2-1,CASSRDFPSEQFF
TRBV27,TRBJ2-7,CASGGYGDEQYF
TRBV9,TRBJ2-2,CASSGPRGNTGELFF
TRBV19,TRBJ2-1,CASSIDSRVRGGSYNEQFF
TRBV9,TRBJ1-2,CASSGAGGYGYTF
TRBV27,TRBJ2-1,CASSLTRSNEQFF
TRBV19,TRBJ2-3,CASTTREQGADTQYF
TRBV24-1,TRBJ1-2,CATTRGVPGESYGYTF
TRBV27,TRBJ2-3,CASSLYNTDTQYF